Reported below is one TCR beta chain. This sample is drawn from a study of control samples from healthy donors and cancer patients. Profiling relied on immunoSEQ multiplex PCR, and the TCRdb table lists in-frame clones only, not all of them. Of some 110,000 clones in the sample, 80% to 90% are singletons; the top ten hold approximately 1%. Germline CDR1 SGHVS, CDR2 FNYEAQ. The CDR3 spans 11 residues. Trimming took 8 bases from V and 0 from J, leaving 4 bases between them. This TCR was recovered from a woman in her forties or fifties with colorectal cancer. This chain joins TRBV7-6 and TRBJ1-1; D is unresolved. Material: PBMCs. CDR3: CASVMNTEAFF. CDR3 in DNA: TGTGCCAGCGTCATGAACACTGAAGCTTTCTTT.